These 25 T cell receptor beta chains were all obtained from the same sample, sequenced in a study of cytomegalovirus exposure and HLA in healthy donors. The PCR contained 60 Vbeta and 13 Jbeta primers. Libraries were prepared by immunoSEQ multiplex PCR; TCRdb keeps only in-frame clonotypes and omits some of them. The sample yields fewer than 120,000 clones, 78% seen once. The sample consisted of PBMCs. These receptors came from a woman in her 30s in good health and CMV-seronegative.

The CDR3 region is CASRKEQEGLNYGYTF. The CDR3 nucleotides are TGCGCCAGCAGAAAAGAGCAGGAGGGGCTAAACTATGGCTACACCTTC. This chain connects TRBV5-1 to TRBJ1-2, with TRBD1 as a possible D gene (5 bases). The length of the CDR3 is 16 residues. Germline V gene lookup returns CDR1 SGHRS and CDR2 YFSETQ. V gave up 5 bases and J gave up 2 bases, with 19 bases separating them.

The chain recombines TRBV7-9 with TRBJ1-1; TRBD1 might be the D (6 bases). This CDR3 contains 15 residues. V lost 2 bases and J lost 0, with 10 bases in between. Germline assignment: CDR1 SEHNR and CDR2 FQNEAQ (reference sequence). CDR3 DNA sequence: TGTGCCAGCAGCTTAACAGGGTCCATGAACACTGAAGCTTTCTTT. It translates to CASSLTGSMNTEAFF.

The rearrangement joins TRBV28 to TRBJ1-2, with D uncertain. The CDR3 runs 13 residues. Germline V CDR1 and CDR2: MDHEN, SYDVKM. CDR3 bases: TGTGGGGCGTCGGGGAACCGTAACTATGGCTACACCTTC. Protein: CGASGNRNYGYTF.

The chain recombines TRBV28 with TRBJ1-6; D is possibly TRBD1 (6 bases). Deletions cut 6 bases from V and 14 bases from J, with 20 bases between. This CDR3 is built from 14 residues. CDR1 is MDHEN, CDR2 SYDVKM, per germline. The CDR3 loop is CASSWTGTPLTLHF. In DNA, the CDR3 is TGTGCCAGCAGCTGGACCGGGACACCCCTAACCCTCCACTTT.

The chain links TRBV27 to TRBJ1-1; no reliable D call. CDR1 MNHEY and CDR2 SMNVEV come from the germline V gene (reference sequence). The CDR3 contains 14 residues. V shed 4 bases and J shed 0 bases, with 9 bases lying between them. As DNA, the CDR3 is TGTGCCAGCAGTTCACAACCCATGAACACTGAAGCTTTCTTT. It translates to CASSSQPMNTEAFF.

The CDR3 sequence is CAGGQNFYEQYF. The CDR3, as DNA: TGTGCCGGAGGACAGAATTTCTACGAGCAGTACTTC. This chain links TRBV2 with TRBJ2-7, with D possibly being TRBD1 (6 bases). In germline, CDR1 is SNHLY, CDR2 FYNNEI. This CDR3 has 12 amino acids. The ends were cut back, 11 bases at V and 3 bases at J, with 14 bases in the middle. The complete variable domain, with remaining parts taken from reference TRBV2 and TRBJ2-7, reads EPEVTQTPSHQVTQMGQEVILRCVPISNHLYFYWYRQILGQKVEFLVSFYNNEISEKSEIFDDQFSVERPDGSNFTLKIRSTKLEDSAMYFCAGGQNFYEQYFGPGTRLTVT.

The CDR3 bases are TGTGCCAGCAGCAAAATGGGGGCCCCACAAGGGTCTAGCTACACCTTC. Translating gives CASSKMGAPQGSSYTF. V and J are TRBV21-1 and TRBJ1-2; TRBD1 is the table's D call and was not checked against the DNA. TRBV21-1 counts as a pseudogene. This CDR3 is 16 amino acids long.

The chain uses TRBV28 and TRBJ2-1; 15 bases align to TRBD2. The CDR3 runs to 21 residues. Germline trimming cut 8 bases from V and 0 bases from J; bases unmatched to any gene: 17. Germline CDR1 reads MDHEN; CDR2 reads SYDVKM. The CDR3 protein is CASEGMGLAGGRGSSYNEQFF. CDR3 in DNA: TGTGCCAGCGAGGGAATGGGACTAGCGGGGGGCCGGGGGAGCTCCTACAATGAGCAGTTCTTC. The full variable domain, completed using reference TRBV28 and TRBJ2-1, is DVKVTQSSRYLVKRTGEKVFLECVQDMDHENMFWYRQDPGLGLRLIYFSYDVKMKEKGDIPEGYSVSREKKERFSLILESASTNQTSMYLCASEGMGLAGGRGSSYNEQFFGPGTRLTVL.

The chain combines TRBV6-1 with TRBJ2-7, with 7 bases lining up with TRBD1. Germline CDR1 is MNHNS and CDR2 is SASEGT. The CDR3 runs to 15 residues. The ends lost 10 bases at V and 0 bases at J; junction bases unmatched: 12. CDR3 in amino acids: CATNRRGQSSYEQYF. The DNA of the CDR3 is TGTGCCACCAATAGAAGGGGACAGAGCTCCTACGAGCAGTACTTC.

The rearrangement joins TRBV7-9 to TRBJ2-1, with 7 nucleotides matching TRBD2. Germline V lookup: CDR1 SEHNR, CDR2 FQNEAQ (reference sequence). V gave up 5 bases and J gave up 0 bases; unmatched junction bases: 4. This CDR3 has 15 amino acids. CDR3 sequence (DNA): TGTGCCAGCAGCGGGGGGGTTAGCTCCTACAATGAGCAGTTCTTC. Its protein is CASSGGVSSYNEQFF.

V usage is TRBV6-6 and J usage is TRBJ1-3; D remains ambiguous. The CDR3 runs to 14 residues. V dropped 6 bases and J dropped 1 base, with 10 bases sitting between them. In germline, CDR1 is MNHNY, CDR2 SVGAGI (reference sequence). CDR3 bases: TGTGCCAGCAGCCAAGAGGTATCTGGAAACACCATATATTTT. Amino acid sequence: CASSQEVSGNTIYF.

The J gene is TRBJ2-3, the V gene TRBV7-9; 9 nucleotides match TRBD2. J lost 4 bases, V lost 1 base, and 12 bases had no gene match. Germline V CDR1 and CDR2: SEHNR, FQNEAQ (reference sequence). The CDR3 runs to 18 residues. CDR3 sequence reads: CASSLGFASGRSADTQYF. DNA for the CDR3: TGTGCCAGCAGCTTAGGCTTCGCCAGCGGGAGGAGCGCAGATACGCAGTATTTT. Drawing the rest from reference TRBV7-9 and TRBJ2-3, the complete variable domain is DTGVSQNPRHKITKRGQNVTFRCDPISEHNRLYWYRQTLGQGPEFLTYFQNEAQLEKSRLLSDRFSAERPKGSFSTLEIQRTEQGDSAMYLCASSLGFASGRSADTQYFGPGTRLTVL.

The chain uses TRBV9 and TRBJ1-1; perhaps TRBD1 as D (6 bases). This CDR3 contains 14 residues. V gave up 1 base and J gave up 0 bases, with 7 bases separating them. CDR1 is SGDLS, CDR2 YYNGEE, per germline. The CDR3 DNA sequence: TGTGCCAGCAGCGTACAGGGGATGAACACTGAAGCTTTCTTT. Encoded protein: CASSVQGMNTEAFF.

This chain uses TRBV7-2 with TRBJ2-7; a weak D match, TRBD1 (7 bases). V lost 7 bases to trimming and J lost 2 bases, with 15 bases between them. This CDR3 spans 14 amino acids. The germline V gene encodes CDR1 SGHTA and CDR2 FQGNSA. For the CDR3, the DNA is TGTGCCAGCACCCCAGGGGGGCCCCCCTACGAGCAGTACTTC. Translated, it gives CASTPGGPPYEQYF.

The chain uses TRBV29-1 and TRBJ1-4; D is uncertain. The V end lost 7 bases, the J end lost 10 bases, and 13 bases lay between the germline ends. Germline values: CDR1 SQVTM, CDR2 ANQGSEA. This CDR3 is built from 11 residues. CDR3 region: CSAARSGKLFF. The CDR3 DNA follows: TGCAGCGCCGCCCGATCCGGAAAACTGTTTTTT.

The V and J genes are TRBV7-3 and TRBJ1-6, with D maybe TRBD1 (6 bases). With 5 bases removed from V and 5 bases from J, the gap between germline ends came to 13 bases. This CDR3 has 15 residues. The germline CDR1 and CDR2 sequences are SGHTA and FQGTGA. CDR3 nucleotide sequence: TGTGCCAGCAGCGCATCCGGGACAAATAATTCACCCCTCCACTTT. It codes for CASSASGTNNSPLHF.

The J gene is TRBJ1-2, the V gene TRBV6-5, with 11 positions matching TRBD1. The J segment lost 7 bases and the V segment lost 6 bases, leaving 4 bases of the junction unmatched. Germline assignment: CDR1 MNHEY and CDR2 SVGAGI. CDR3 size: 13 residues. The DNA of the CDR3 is TGTGCCAGCAGCCGGGGACAGGGGGGTGGCTACACCTTC. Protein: CASSRGQGGGYTF.

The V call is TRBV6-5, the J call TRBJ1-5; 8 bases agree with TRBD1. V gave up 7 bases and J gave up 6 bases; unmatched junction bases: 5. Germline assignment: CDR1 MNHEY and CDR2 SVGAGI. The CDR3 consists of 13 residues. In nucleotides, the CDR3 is TGTGCCAGCACAGGGGGCACCGGTCAGCCCCAGCATTTT. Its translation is CASTGGTGQPQHF.

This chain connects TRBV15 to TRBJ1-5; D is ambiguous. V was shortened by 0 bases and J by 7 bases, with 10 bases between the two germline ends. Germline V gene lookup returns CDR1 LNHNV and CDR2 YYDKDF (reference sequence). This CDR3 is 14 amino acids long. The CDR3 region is CATSRDPGAQPQHF. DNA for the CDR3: TGTGCCACCAGCAGAGATCCAGGTGCCCAGCCCCAGCATTTT.

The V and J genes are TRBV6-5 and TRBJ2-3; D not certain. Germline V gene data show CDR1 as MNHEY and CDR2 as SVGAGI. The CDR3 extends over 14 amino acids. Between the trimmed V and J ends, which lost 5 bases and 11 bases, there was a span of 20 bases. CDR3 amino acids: CASSPSSTWRWQYF. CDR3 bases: TGTGCCAGCAGTCCATCGTCGACATGGCGTTGGCAGTATTTT.

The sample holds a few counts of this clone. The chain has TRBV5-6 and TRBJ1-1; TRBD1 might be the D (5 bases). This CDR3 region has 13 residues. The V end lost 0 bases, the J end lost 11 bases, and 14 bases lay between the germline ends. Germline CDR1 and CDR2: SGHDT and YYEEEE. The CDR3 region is CASSLAKGYGAFF. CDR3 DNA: TGTGCCAGCAGCTTGGCCAAGGGGTATGGTGCTTTCTTT.

The CDR3 nucleotides read TGTGCCAGCAGAATCGACAGCGGGGCTTCACCCCTCCACTTT. This sequence encodes CASRIDSGASPLHF. The rearrangement joins TRBV6-1 to TRBJ1-6; D might be TRBD1 (5 bases). V was cut by 6 bases and J by 9 bases, with 15 bases left in between. This CDR3 spans 14 amino acids. Germline V gene sequence: CDR1 MNHNS, CDR2 SASEGT.

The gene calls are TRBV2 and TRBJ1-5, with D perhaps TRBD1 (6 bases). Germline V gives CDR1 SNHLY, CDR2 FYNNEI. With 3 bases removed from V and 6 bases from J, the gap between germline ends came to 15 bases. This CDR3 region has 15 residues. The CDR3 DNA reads TGTGCCAGCAGTGACCCGGGACAATCGGTTCAGCCCCAGCATTTT. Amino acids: CASSDPGQSVQPQHF.

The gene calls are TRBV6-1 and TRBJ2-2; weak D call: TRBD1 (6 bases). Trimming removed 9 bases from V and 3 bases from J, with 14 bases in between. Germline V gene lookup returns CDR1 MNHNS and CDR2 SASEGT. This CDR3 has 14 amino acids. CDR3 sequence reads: CASTRAGDTGELFF. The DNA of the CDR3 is TGTGCCAGTACCCGGGCAGGGGACACCGGGGAGCTGTTTTTT.

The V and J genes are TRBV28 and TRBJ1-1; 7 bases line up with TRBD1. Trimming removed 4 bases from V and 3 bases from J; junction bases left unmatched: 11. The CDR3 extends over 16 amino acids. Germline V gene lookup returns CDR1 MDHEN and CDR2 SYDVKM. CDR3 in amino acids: CASSWEQGHPDTEAFF. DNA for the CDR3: TGTGCCAGCAGTTGGGAACAGGGGCACCCCGACACTGAAGCTTTCTTT.